The rows below give T cell receptor beta chains drawn from one sample of a study of shared clonotypes between healthy human individuals. TCRdb's table, derived via immunoSEQ multiplex PCR, lists solely in-frame clones and lacks some. Among roughly 2,500,000 clones listed, 93% were seen once. The specimen was naive CD4+ T cells from PBMCs. The receptor set was obtained from a man between 18 and 29 years old in good health. Some clones in this sample may be carry-over from other donors' samples. Each CDR3 is given with its conserved first and last residue. The D gene is left open where the match is weak. Clone size is given for some rows only: seen once, a few or many times, or a class if the clone is expanded.

V gene	J gene	D gene	clone size	CDR3 protein	CDR3 DNA
TRBV5-6	TRBJ1-5	NA	NA	CASSLGAEDRFSNQPQHF	TGTGCCAGCAGCTTGGGAGCGGAGGACAGATTTAGCAATCAGCCCCAGCATTTT
TRBV30	TRBJ1-2	TRBD1	NA	CARDRGRDYGYTF	TGTGCCAGGGACAGGGGGCGCGACTATGGCTACACCTTC
TRBV6-6	TRBJ2-3	TRBD1	NA	CASSPGDRSTDTQYF	TGTGCCAGCAGCCCAGGGGACAGGAGCACAGATACGCAGTATTTT
TRBV7-2	TRBJ2-7	NA	NA	CASSLATARLYEQYF	TGTGCCAGCAGCTTAGCCACAGCTCGTCTCTACGAGCAGTACTTC
TRBV14	TRBJ2-3	NA	NA	CASSLGTSTDTQYF	TGTGCCAGCAGCCTCGGGACTAGCACAGATACGCAGTATTTT
TRBV18	TRBJ2-1	TRBD2	NA	CASSPGLAGGGNEQFF	TGTGCCAGCTCCCCGGGACTAGCGGGAGGAGGCAATGAGCAGTTCTTC
TRBV6-6	TRBJ2-6	NA	once	CASTRGSGANVLTF	TGTGCCAGCACTAGGGGTTCTGGGGCCAACGTCCTGACTTTC
TRBV11-3	TRBJ2-3	TRBD2	once	CASSLDGGGPDTQYF	TGTGCCAGCAGCTTAGATGGCGGGGGTCCAGATACGCAGTATTTT
TRBV5-1	TRBJ2-3	NA	once	CASSLETLPEDTQYF	TGCGCCAGCAGCTTGGAAACACTACCTGAGGATACGCAGTATTTT
TRBV7-2	TRBJ1-5	NA	few	CASSFRDQPQHF	TGTGCCAGCAGCTTTCGGGATCAGCCCCAGCATTTT
TRBV5-1	TRBJ1-4	NA	NA	CASSSSRDNRKLFF	TGCGCCAGCAGCTCGAGCCGGGACAACAGAAAACTGTTTTTT
TRBV7-2	TRBJ2-2	NA	few	CASSLIGGTGELFF	TGTGCCAGCAGCTTAATCGGGGGCACCGGGGAGCTGTTTTTT
TRBV6-1	TRBJ1-5	NA	NA	CASSGGNQPQHF	TGTGCCAGCAGTGGGGGGAATCAGCCCCAGCATTTT
TRBV19	TRBJ1-2	TRBD1	NA	CASSIDRGNYGYTF	TGTGCCAGTAGTATAGACAGGGGGAACTATGGCTACACCTTC
TRBV18	TRBJ2-3	TRBD2	NA	CASSSWTSGSTDTQYF	TGTGCCAGCTCATCATGGACTAGCGGGAGCACAGATACGCAGTATTTT
TRBV9	TRBJ2-7	TRBD1	NA	CASSGRQGWSEQYF	TGTGCCAGCAGCGGTCGACAGGGGTGGAGCGAGCAGTACTTC
TRBV28	TRBJ2-7	NA	once	CASSLSSEGHYEQYF	TGTGCCAGCAGTTTGAGTTCCGAGGGGCACTACGAGCAGTACTTC
TRBV27	TRBJ2-3	NA	NA	CASSLAGSTQYF	TGTGCCAGCAGTTTAGCGGGGAGTACGCAGTATTTT
TRBV2	TRBJ2-1	TRBD2	NA	CASTVPAGGYNEQFF	TGTGCCAGCACTGTACCTGCGGGAGGATACAATGAGCAGTTCTTC
TRBV28	TRBJ2-2	TRBD2	few	CASSLGLAGGFTGELFF	TGTGCCAGCAGTTTAGGGCTAGCGGGAGGTTTTACCGGGGAGCTGTTTTTT
TRBV5-1	TRBJ2-7	NA	NA	CASSHQSSYEQYF	TGCGCCAGCAGCCATCAGAGCTCCTACGAGCAGTACTTC
TRBV7-6	TRBJ2-7	TRBD2	NA	CASSLGLPGLAGEQYF	TGTGCCAGCAGCTTAGGGTTACCAGGACTAGCGGGTGAGCAGTACTTC
TRBV5-4	TRBJ1-2	TRBD1	NA	CASSSTTGNYGYTF	TGTGCCAGCAGCTCTACGACAGGGAACTATGGCTACACCTTC
TRBV9	TRBJ2-6	NA	NA	CASSLGGSGANVLTF	TGTGCCAGCAGCCTAGGGGGCTCTGGGGCCAACGTCCTGACTTTC
TRBV2	TRBJ1-2	TRBD1	many	CASRRADRGRGYTF	TGTGCCAGCCGGCGGGCTGACAGGGGCAGAGGCTACACCTTC
TRBV5-1	TRBJ2-5	NA	NA	CASSWTGTKETQYF	TGCGCCAGCAGCTGGACAGGGACTAAAGAGACCCAGTACTTC
TRBV5-1	TRBJ1-1	NA	once	CASSLFRFQNTEAFF	TGCGCCAGCAGCTTGTTCCGGTTTCAGAACACTGAAGCTTTCTTT
TRBV6-5	TRBJ2-4	NA	NA	CASSYLTAKNIQYF	TGTGCCAGCAGTTATCTAACAGCCAAAAACATTCAGTACTTC
TRBV28	TRBJ2-1	TRBD1	NA	CASSLWTGDNEQFF	TGTGCCAGCAGTTTGTGGACAGGAGACAATGAGCAGTTCTTC
TRBV7-3	TRBJ2-2	TRBD1	once	CASSLPTQGAGNTGELFF	TGTGCCAGCAGCCTCCCTACACAGGGGGCGGGTAACACCGGGGAGCTGTTTTTT
TRBV28	TRBJ1-2	NA	NA	CASSLEVVNYGYTF	TGTGCCAGCAGCTTAGAAGTGGTAAACTATGGCTACACCTTC
TRBV7-2	TRBJ2-1	TRBD1	NA	CASSLAERQGLNEQFF	TGTGCCAGCAGCTTAGCGGAGCGACAGGGTCTGAATGAGCAGTTCTTC
TRBV28	TRBJ1-1	TRBD1	NA	CASSSQLDRGEAFF	TGTGCCAGCAGTTCCCAACTGGACAGGGGAGAAGCTTTCTTT
TRBV19	TRBJ1-5	TRBD1	NA	CASRPQGQGASQPQHF	TGTGCCAGTAGGCCTCAGGGACAGGGAGCTAGTCAGCCCCAGCATTTT
TRBV5-1	TRBJ2-3	TRBD2	NA	CASSFRTSGDTQYF	TGCGCCAGCAGCTTTCGGACTAGCGGAGATACGCAGTATTTT
TRBV28	TRBJ2-2	NA	NA	CASIHERTNTGELFF	TGTGCCAGCATTCATGAGCGGACGAACACCGGGGAGCTGTTTTTT
TRBV7-8	TRBJ1-5	NA	NA	CASSPALNQPQHF	TGTGCCAGCAGCCCCGCCCTGAATCAGCCCCAGCATTTT
TRBV5-1	TRBJ2-5	NA	NA	CASSLGSGPPETQYF	TGCGCCAGCAGCTTGGGATCGGGCCCGCCGGAGACCCAGTACTTC
TRBV5-1	TRBJ2-5	TRBD2	NA	CASSSLAGVGETQYF	TGCGCCAGCAGCTCATTAGCGGGAGTCGGAGAGACCCAGTACTTC
TRBV6-5	TRBJ1-5	NA	NA	CASSPSYDQPQHF	TGTGCCAGCAGTCCTTCTTATGATCAGCCCCAGCATTTT
TRBV6-5	TRBJ2-7	NA	NA	CASSYSTGTFSYEQYF	TGTGCCAGCAGTTACTCAACCGGGACATTCTCCTACGAGCAGTACTTC
TRBV5-1	TRBJ1-2	NA	NA	CASRSRQATESYYGYTF	TGCGCCAGCAGGTCTAGACAGGCCACCGAGTCCTACTATGGCTACACCTTC
TRBV6-5	TRBJ2-7	NA	NA	CASSRSVGPYEQYF	TGTGCCAGCAGTCGATCCGTGGGGCCGTACGAGCAGTACTTC
TRBV6-4	TRBJ2-1	TRBD2	NA	CASSDGAGVTYNEQFF	TGTGCCAGCAGTGACGGGGCGGGAGTAACCTACAATGAGCAGTTCTTC
TRBV11-2	TRBJ1-3	NA	NA	CASSSLKGLSGNTIYF	TGTGCCAGCAGCTCCCTAAAGGGTCTTTCTGGAAACACCATATATTTT
TRBV5-1	TRBJ2-2	TRBD2	NA	CASSLLAGDGNTGELFF	TGCGCCAGCAGCCTACTAGCGGGAGACGGTAACACCGGGGAGCTGTTTTTT
TRBV7-3	TRBJ2-5	NA	NA	CASSPDIQETQYF	TGTGCCAGCAGCCCCGATATCCAGGAGACCCAGTACTTC
TRBV5-4	TRBJ1-1	NA	NA	CASSFWRGRNTEAFF	TGTGCCAGCAGCTTTTGGAGGGGTCGAAATACTGAAGCTTTCTTT
TRBV7-9	TRBJ1-6	NA	NA	CASSFGGSYNSPLHF	TGTGCCAGCAGCTTTGGTGGCTCCTATAATTCACCCCTCCACTTT
TRBV6-5	TRBJ2-7	TRBD2	NA	CASRLSGRAYSEQYF	TGTGCCAGCAGGCTTAGCGGGAGGGCCTATAGCGAGCAGTACTTC
TRBV7-6	TRBJ2-7	TRBD2	NA	CASSLASGGGDSYEQYF	TGTGCCAGCAGCTTAGCGAGTGGCGGGGGAGACTCCTACGAGCAGTACTTC
TRBV11-2	TRBJ1-5	NA	NA	CASSPSHQPQHF	TGTGCCAGCAGCCCCTCTCATCAGCCCCAGCATTTT
TRBV5-8	TRBJ2-7	NA	NA	CASSLGGTLIYEQYF	TGTGCCAGCAGCTTGGGGGGGACCCTAATCTACGAGCAGTACTTC
TRBV2	TRBJ1-1	NA	few	CASSVTENTEAFF	TGTGCCAGCAGTGTGACAGAGAACACTGAAGCTTTCTTT
TRBV5-5	TRBJ1-2	TRBD1	NA	CASSLRTGTPSSYTF	TGTGCCAGCAGCCTACGGACAGGAACCCCTTCGAGCTACACCTTC